Presented here are 20 T cell receptor beta chains from one specimen sequenced in a study of T cell repertoires in cytomegalovirus infection. Using its own MiXCR run on the reads, TCRdb lists one record per CDR3 protein. Of approximately 400,000 distinct CDR3 sequences detected, approximately 31% appear once; the ten largest clones hold roughly 15%. The specimen was PBMCs. The receptors come from a human donor in good health (CMV status not recorded). Some clones in this sample may be carry-over from other donors' samples.

Notes on this clonotype: Since a much larger clone is just one base distant, this may be a read error. The chain has TRBV7-8 and TRBJ2-2; D might be TRBD2 (5 bases). CDR1 is SGHVS and CDR2 is FQNEAQ in the germline V gene. This CDR3 has 15 amino acids. V lost 6 bases to trimming and J lost 5 bases, with 16 bases between them. The CDR3 DNA follows: TGTGCCAGCAGATTTGTGGTGGGCGGGACCGGGGAGCTGTTTTTT. Translated: CASRFVVGGTGELFF.

This clonotype has a handful of counts. V usage is TRBV6-2 or TRBV6-3 and J usage is TRBJ1-1; D is unresolved. Germline V gene lookup returns CDR1 MNHEY and CDR2 SVGEGT. The V gene lost 2 bases and the J gene lost 3 bases, with 13 bases spanning the gap. The length of the CDR3 is 15 residues. CDR3 bases: TGTGCCAGCAGTTACGATTGGTCGGCACACACTGAAGCTTTCTTT. Translated: CASSYDWSAHTEAFF.

This chain joins TRBV6-1 and TRBJ1-1; the match to TRBD1 covers 8 bases. Germline CDR1 MNHNS, CDR2 SASEGT. Losses at the gene ends were 10 bases for V and 6 bases for J; bases not matched to a gene: 16. The CDR3 is made up of 15 amino acids. Here the CDR3 DNA reads TGTGCCATCAGCGAGGCTGGACAGGGCCTCGCTGAAGCTTTCTTT. This translates into CAISEAGQGLAEAFF.

The rearrangement uses TRBV27 and TRBJ1-2, with TRBD1 identical over 8 bases. Trimming removed 4 bases from V and 0 bases from J; junction bases left unmatched: 16. There are 19 residues in the CDR3. The germline gives CDR1 MNHEY, CDR2 SMNVEV (reference sequence). The CDR3 DNA reads as TGTGCCAGCAGTTCCTTCCGGGACAGGCGAATTGGGGCTAACTATGGCTACACCTTC. Protein: CASSSFRDRRIGANYGYTF.

This clonotype was seen at least ten times. The chain combines TRBV7-8 with TRBJ2-7; a weak D match, TRBD2 (5 bases). The CDR3 is 12 amino acids. In germline, CDR1 is SGHVS, CDR2 FQNEAQ. Trimming pared 5 bases from V and 5 bases from J, leaving 10 bases between. CDR3 loop: CASSKLANEQYF. Written as DNA, the CDR3 is TGTGCCAGCAGCAAATTAGCGAACGAGCAGTACTTC.

This clonotype was observed many times. The V call is TRBV18, the J call TRBJ2-3; D gene unclear. Germline V CDR1 and CDR2: KGHSH, LQKENI. This CDR3 has 13 amino acids. Trimming left V 4 bases short and J 2 bases short, with 7 bases between. The CDR3 reads CASSLDPTDTQYF. As DNA, the CDR3 is TGTGCCAGCTCACTGGACCCCACAGATACGCAGTATTTT. The full variable domain, with the rest looked up from reference TRBV18 and TRBJ2-3, is NAGVMQNPRHLVRRRGQEARLRCSPMKGHSHVYWYRQLPEEGLKFMVYLQKENIIDESGMPKERFSAEFPKEGPSILRIQQVVRGDSAAYFCASSLDPTDTQYFGPGTRLTVL.

The chain joins TRBV10-3 to TRBJ1-6; D possibly corresponds to TRBD1 (5 bases). Per the germline V gene, CDR1 is ENHRY and CDR2 is SYGVKD. V lost 6 bases, J lost 7 bases, and 10 bases lay in between. The CDR3 totals 13 residues. CDR3 sequence reads: CAIRGDGNSPLHF. The CDR3 bases are TGTGCCATCAGGGGGGACGGGAATTCACCCCTCCACTTT.

V gene TRBV6-6 combines with J gene TRBJ2-1, with a weak D call TRBD2 (6 bases). Germline V gene sequence: CDR1 MNHNY, CDR2 SVGAGI (reference sequence). The CDR3 runs to 15 residues. Trimming stripped 8 bases from V and 2 bases from J, with 16 bases between. CDR3 amino acids: CASSAGTGAYNEQFF. The CDR3 DNA reads as TGTGCCAGCTCGGCAGGGACGGGGGCCTACAATGAGCAGTTCTTC.

This clonotype was observed many times. J is TRBJ2-1 and V is TRBV7-6; perhaps TRBD2 as D (6 bases). Germline values: CDR1 SGHVS, CDR2 FNYEAQ. The CDR3 consists of 18 residues. V was cut by 1 base and J by 0 bases, with 16 bases left in between. CDR3 sequence reads: CASSLGSTRGSSYNEQFF. Here the CDR3 DNA reads TGTGCCAGCAGCTTAGGATCCACTCGGGGGAGCTCCTACAATGAGCAGTTCTTC.

This clonotype showed up just a few times. This sequence joins TRBV19 and TRBJ1-5; D may be TRBD1 (5 bases). V was shortened by 5 bases and J by 3 bases, with 14 bases between the two germline ends. Germline assignment: CDR1 LNHDA and CDR2 SQIVND (reference sequence). CDR3 size: 15 residues. Written as DNA, the CDR3 is TGTGCCAGTAGTCTACAGGCCACTTACAATCAGCCCCAGCATTTT. Translated, it gives CASSLQATYNQPQHF.

This clonotype has at least ten counts. The chain carries TRBV7-2 and TRBJ1-1; D is unresolved. The CDR3 spans 15 residues. V shed 2 bases and J shed 0 bases, with 10 bases lying between them. Per the germline V gene, CDR1 is SGHTA and CDR2 is FQGNSA. Here the CDR3 reads CASSLMSRMNTEAFF. Here the CDR3 DNA reads TGTGCCAGCAGCTTAATGAGTAGAATGAACACTGAAGCTTTCTTT.

Remarks on this clonotype: The junction differs from germline at one of its ends, possibly a read error. The chain joins TRBV12-3 or TRBV12-4 to TRBJ1-1; the D gene is possibly TRBD1 (6 bases). This CDR3 spans 15 amino acids. DNA for the CDR3: TGTGCCATCAGTAACAGAAACAGGGTGAACACTGAAGCTTTCTTT. Translated: CAISNRNRVNTEAFF.

The rearrangement joins TRBV5-6 to TRBJ2-2; tentative D call: TRBD2 (6 bases). Germline values: CDR1 SGHDT, CDR2 YYEEEE. The CDR3 runs to 18 residues. Trimming left V 1 base short and J 0 bases short, with 16 bases between. DNA of the CDR3: TGTGCCAGCAGCTTGTTTGGCGATAGCGGAGCGAACACCGGGGAGCTGTTTTTT. Amino acids: CASSLFGDSGANTGELFF.

The chain employs TRBV6-5 and TRBJ2-7; D remains ambiguous. CDR1 and CDR2 (germline): MNHEY, SVGAGI. Trimming took off 7 bases at V and 9 bases at J, with 16 bases between the two ends. CDR3 size: 12 residues. The CDR3 DNA sequence: TGTGCCAGCACCGGAACGGACGGGCGGCAGTACTTC. This gives the protein CASTGTDGRQYF.

This rearrangement joins TRBV6-1 to TRBJ2-3, with D unresolved. V was clipped by 3 bases and J by 7 bases, with 8 bases between them. The V gene's germline CDR1 is MNHNS and CDR2 SASEGT. This CDR3 spans 12 amino acids. The CDR3: CASSDIGNTQYF. In DNA form, the CDR3 reads TGTGCCAGCAGTGATATAGGGAATACGCAGTATTTT.

The J gene is TRBJ1-1, the V gene TRBV3-1; D is undetermined. The CDR3 length is 15 residues. Per germline, CDR1 LGHDT and CDR2 YNNKEL (reference sequence). The germline V and J ends were trimmed by 4 bases and 5 bases, with 17 bases remaining between them. Written as DNA, the CDR3 is TGTGCCAGCAGCCGTCGTTTGGAGGCTTGGACTGAAGCTTTCTTT. This encodes CASSRRLEAWTEAFF.

In the case of this clonotype: It may be a read error: a sequence one base away is much more abundant. The rearrangement joins TRBV7-2 to TRBJ1-5; D is uncertain. The CDR3 totals 13 residues. Germline values: CDR1 SGHTA, CDR2 FQGNSA. CDR3 amino acids: CASSLSKNHPQHF. For the CDR3, the DNA is TGTGCCAGCAGCTTATCCAAGAATCATCCCCAGCATTTT.

The V and J genes are TRBV20-1 and TRBJ2-7; 7 bases are a match to TRBD1. V lost 6 bases and J lost 1; bases outside the gene matches: 6. The CDR3 spans 13 residues. Germline V gene sequence: CDR1 DFQATT, CDR2 SNEGSKA (reference sequence). The CDR3 bases are TGCAGTGCCGGACAGGAGCTTTCCTACGAGCAGTACTTC. Residues: CSAGQELSYEQYF.

V is TRBV10-3 and J is TRBJ2-7; D unclear. CDR3 size: 14 residues. Trimming shortened V by 0 bases and J by 6 bases, and 12 bases separated the two germline ends. Germline CDR1 is ENHRY and CDR2 is SYGVKD. The CDR3 sequence is CAISESLGDGEQYF. CDR3 nucleotides: TGTGCCATCAGTGAGTCGTTGGGTGACGGCGAGCAGTACTTC.

This clonotype was counted only a few times. This chain joins TRBV20-1 and TRBJ2-2; perhaps TRBD2 as D (6 bases). Germline values: CDR1 DFQATT, CDR2 SNEGSKA (reference sequence). V gave up 6 bases and J gave up 0 bases, with 23 bases separating them. This CDR3 has 18 amino acids. CDR3 nucleotide sequence: TGCAGTGCCAGCCCCCACTGGAGCGGGCGTGCGAACACCGGGGAGCTGTTTTTT. Amino acids: CSASPHWSGRANTGELFF.